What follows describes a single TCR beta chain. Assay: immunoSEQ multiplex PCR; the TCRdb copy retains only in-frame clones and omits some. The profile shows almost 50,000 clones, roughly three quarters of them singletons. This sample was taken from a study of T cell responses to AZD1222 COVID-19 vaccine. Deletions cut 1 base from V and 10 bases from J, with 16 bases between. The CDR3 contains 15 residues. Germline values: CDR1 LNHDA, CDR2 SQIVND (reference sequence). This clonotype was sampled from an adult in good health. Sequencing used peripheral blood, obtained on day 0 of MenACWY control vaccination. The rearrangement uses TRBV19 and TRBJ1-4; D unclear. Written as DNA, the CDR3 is TGTGCCAGTAGTATAGGGGGTACGGGAGGCGGAAAACTGTTTTTT. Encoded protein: CASSIGGTGGGKLFF.